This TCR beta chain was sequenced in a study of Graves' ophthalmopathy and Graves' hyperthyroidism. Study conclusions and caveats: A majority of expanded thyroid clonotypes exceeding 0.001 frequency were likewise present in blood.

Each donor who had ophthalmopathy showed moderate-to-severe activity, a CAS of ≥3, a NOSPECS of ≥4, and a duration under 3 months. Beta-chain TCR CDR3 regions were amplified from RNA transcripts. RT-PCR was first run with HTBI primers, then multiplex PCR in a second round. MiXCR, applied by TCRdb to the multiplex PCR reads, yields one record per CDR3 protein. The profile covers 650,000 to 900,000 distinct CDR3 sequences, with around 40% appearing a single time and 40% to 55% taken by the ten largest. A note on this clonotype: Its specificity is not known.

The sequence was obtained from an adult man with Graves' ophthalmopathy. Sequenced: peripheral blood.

The CDR3 spells CATSSFSGLTGELFF. DNA of the CDR3: TGTGCCACCAGCAGCTTCTCAGGGCTCACCGGGGAGCTGTTTTTT. The rearrangement joins TRBV15 to TRBJ2-2, with D perhaps matching TRBD1 (5 bases). Germline CDR1 LNHNV, CDR2 YYDKDF (reference sequence). CDR3 length equals 15 residues. V lost 3 bases, J lost 4 bases, and 12 bases lay in between.